The text below deals with one T cell receptor (beta chain). The antigen remains undetermined. Measured with immunoSEQ multiplex PCR; TCRdb has only the in-frame clones, and not every one. The sample has 130,000 to 150,000 clones; roughly 89% are singletons. The sample comes from a study of T cell responses to AZD1222 COVID-19 vaccine. Study-level points and caveats: Spike as a whole was targeted by vaccine-associated CD4 TCRs, dominant at 160-218 and 743-854. Two AZD1222 administrations were followed by greater Spike-specific TCR breadth and depth. Clonal diversity was possibly underestimated, and the donors were mostly white British, with more females.

This CDR3 contains 12 residues. CDR1 MNHEY and CDR2 SMNVEV come from the germline V gene (reference sequence). V lost 6 bases to trimming and J lost 8 bases; unmatched junction nucleotides: 4. The chain carries TRBV27 and TRBJ2-1, with TRBD1 matching 7 bases. This TCR was sampled from an adult in good health. Sequenced here: peripheral blood, sampled on day 0 of AZD1222 vaccination. CDR3: CASSDRAHEQFF. The CDR3 bases are TGTGCCAGCAGCGACAGGGCCCATGAGCAGTTCTTC.